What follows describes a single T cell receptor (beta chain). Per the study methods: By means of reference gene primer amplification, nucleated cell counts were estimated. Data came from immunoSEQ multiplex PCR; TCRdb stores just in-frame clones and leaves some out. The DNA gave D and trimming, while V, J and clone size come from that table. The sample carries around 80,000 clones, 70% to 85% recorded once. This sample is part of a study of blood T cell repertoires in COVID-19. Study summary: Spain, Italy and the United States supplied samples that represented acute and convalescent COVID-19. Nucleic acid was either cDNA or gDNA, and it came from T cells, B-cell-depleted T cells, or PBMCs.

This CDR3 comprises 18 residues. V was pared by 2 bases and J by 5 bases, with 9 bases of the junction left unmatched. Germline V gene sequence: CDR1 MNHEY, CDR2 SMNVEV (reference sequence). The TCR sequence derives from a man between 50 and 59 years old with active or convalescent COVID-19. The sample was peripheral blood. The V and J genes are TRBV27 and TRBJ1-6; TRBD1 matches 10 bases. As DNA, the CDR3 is TGTGCCAGCAGTTTAACGTCGGGGACAGGGGCGAATAATTCACCCCTCCACTTT. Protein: CASSLTSGTGANNSPLHF.